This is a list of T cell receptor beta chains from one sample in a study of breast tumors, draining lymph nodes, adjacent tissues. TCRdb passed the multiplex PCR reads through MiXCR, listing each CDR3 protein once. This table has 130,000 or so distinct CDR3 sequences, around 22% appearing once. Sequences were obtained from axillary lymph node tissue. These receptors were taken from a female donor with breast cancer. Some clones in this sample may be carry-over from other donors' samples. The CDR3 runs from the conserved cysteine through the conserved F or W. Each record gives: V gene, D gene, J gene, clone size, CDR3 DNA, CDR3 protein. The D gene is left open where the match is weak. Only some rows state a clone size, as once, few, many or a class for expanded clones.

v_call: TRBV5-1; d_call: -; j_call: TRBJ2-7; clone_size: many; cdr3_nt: TGCGCCAGCAGGGGCGGCCCCTACGAGCAGTACTTC; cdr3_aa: CASRGGPYEQYF
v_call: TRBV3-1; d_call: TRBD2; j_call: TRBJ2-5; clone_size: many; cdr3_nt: TGTGCCAGCAGCCAACCCTCTAGCGGGAGGATGGAGACCCAGTACTTC; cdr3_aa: CASSQPSSGRMETQYF
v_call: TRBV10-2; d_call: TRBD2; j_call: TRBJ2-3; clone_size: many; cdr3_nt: TGCGCCAGCAGTGAGGTCGCGGGAGTAGGTACGCAGTATTTT; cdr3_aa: CASSEVAGVGTQYF
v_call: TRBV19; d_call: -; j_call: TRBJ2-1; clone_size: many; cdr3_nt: TGTGCCAGTAGTATAGATCGTCGCCGACCTTTTTCCTACAATGAGCAGTTCTTC; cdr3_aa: CASSIDRRRPFSYNEQFF
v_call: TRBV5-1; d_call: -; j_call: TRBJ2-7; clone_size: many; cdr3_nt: TGCGCCAGCAGCTTGGATTGGAGAGGAACCTACGAGCAGTACTTC; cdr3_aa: CASSLDWRGTYEQYF
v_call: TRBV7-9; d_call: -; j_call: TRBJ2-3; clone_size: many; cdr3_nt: TGTGCCAGCAGCTTAGAGGGTAAGGGCACAGATACGCAGTATTTT; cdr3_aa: CASSLEGKGTDTQYF
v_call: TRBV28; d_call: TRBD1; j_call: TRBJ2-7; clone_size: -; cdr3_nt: TGTGCCAGCAGTCCAACAGGGGGCTCCCTTTTCGAGCAGTACTTC; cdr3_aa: CASSPTGGSLFEQYF
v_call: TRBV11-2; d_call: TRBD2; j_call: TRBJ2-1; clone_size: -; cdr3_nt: TGTGCCAGCAGCCAGGGGACTAGCGGCTACAATGAGCAGTTCTTC; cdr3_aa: CASSQGTSGYNEQFF
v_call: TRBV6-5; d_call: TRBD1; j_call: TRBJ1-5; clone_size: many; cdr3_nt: TGTGCCAGCAGTGAAAGACAGGGGGGTCAGCCCCAGCATTTT; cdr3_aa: CASSERQGGQPQHF
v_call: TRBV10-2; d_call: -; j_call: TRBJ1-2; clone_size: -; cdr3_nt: TGCGCCAGCAGTGAGTCAGGGGATCTGCTAAAGGGCTACACCTTC; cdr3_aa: CASSESGDLLKGYTF
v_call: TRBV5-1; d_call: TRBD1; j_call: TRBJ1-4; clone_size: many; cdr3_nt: TGCGCCAGCAGCTATGGGACAGGGGGCGGTGAAAAACTGTTTTTT; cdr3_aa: CASSYGTGGGEKLFF
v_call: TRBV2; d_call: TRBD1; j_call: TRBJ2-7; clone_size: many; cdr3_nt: TGTGCCAGCCGCGCACAGGGGGCTAACGAGCAGTACTTC; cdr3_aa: CASRAQGANEQYF
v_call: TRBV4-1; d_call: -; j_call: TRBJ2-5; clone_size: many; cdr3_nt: TGCGCCAGCAGCCAAGTATCCCAAGAGACCCAGTACTTC; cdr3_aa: CASSQVSQETQYF
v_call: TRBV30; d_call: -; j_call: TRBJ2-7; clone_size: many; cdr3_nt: TGTGCCTGGAGTCTGGTCAACTACGAGCAGTACTTC; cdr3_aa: CAWSLVNYEQYF
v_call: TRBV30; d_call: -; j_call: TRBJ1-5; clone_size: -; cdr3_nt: TGTGCCTGGAGTGTGCCTAATCAGCCCCAGCATTTT; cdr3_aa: CAWSVPNQPQHF
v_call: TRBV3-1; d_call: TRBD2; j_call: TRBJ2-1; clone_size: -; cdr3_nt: TGTGCCAGCAGCCAAAGGGGAGCGGGGGGTTCCGCCTACAATGAGCAGTTCTTC; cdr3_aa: CASSQRGAGGSAYNEQFF
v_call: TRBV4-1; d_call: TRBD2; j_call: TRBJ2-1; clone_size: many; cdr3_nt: TGCGCCAGCAGCCAAGAGGTAGCGGGAGCGGTTGAGCAGTTCTTC; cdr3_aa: CASSQEVAGAVEQFF